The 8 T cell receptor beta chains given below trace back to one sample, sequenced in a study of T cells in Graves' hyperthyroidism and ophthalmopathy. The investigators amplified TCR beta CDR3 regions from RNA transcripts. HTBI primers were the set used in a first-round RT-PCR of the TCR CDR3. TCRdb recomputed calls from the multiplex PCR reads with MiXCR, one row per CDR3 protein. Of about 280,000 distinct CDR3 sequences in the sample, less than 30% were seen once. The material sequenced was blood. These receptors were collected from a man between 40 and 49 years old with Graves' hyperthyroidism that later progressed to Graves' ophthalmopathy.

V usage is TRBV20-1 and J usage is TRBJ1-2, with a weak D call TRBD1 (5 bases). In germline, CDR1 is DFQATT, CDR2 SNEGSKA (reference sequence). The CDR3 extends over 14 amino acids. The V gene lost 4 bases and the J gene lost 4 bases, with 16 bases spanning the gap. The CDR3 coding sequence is TGCAGTGCTACCCCCCAGGGTTATGGCTATGGCTACACCTTC. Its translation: CSATPQGYGYGYTF.

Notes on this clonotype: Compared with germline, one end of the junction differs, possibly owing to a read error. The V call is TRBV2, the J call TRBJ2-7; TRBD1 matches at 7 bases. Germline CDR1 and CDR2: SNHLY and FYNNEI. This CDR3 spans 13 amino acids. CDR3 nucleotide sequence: TGTGCCAGCAGAGAAGGACAGGCCTACGAGCAGTACTTC. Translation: CASREGQAYEQYF.

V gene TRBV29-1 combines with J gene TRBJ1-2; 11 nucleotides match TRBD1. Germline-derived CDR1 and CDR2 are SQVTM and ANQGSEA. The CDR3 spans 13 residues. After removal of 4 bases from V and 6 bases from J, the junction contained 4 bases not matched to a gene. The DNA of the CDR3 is TGCAGCGTTGGGACAGGGGGCTCTAATGGCTACACCTTC. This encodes CSVGTGGSNGYTF. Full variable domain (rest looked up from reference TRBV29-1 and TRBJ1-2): SAVISQKPSRDICQRGTSLTIQCQVDSQVTMMFWYRQQPGQSLTLIATANQGSEATYESGFVIDKFPISRPNLTFSTLTVSNMSPEDSSIYLCSVGTGGSNGYTFGSGTRLTVV.

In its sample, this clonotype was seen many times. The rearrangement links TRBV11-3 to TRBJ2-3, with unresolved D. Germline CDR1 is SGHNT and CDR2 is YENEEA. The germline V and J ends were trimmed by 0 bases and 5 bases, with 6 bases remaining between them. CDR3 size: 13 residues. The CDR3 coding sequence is TGTGCCAGCAGCTTAGATCGTAAAGATACGCAGTATTTT. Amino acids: CASSLDRKDTQYF. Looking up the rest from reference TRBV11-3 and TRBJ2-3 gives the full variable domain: EAGVVQSPRYKIIEKKQPVAFWCNPISGHNTLYWYLQNLGQGPELLIRYENEEAVDDSQLPKDRFSAERLKGVDSTLKIQPAELGDSAVYLCASSLDRKDTQYFGPGTRLTVL.

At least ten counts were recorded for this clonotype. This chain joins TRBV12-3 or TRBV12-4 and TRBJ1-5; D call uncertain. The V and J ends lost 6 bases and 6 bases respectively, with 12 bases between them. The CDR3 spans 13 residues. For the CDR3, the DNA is TGTGCCAGCAGCGGTCCCGGTGGTCAGCCCCAGCATTTT. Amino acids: CASSGPGGQPQHF.

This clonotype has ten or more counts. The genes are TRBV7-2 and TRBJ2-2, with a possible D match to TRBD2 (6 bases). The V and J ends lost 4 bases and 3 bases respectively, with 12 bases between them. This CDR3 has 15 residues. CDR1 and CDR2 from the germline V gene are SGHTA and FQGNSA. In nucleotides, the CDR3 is TGTGCCAGCAGCTCTTTTAGCGGATACACCGGGGAGCTGTTTTTT. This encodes CASSSFSGYTGELFF.

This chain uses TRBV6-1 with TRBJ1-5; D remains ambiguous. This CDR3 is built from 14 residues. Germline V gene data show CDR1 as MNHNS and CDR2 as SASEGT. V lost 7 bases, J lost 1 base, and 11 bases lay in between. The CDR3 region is CASTQPWSNQPQHF. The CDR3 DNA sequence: TGTGCCAGCACCCAACCTTGGAGCAATCAGCCCCAGCATTTT.

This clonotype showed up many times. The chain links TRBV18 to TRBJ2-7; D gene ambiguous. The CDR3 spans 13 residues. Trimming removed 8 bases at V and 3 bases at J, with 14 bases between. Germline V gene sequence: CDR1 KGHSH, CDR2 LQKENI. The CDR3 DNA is TGTGCCAGCCAGATGGACCGAAACTACGAGCAGTACTTC. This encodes CASQMDRNYEQYF.